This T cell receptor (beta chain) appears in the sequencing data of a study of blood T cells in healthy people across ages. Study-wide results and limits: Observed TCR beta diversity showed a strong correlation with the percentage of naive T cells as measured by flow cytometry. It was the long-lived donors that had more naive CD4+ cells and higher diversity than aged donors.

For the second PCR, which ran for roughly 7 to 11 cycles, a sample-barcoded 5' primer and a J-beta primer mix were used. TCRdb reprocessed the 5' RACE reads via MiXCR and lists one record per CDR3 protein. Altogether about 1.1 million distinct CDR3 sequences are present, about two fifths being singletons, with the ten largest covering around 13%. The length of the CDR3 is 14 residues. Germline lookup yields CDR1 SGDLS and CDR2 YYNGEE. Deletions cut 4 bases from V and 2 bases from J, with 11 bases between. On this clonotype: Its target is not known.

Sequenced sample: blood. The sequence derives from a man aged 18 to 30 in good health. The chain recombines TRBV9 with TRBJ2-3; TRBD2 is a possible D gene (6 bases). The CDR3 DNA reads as TGTGCCAGCAGCTTCCGGGACTTCACAGATACGCAGTATTTT. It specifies CASSFRDFTDTQYF.